Listed below are T cell receptor beta chains from one sample, sequenced in a study of blood T cell repertoires in COVID-19. TCRdb's copy holds only in-frame clones and misses some; the assay was immunoSEQ multiplex PCR. Of about 31,000 clones listed, over 85% are singletons. Sample: peripheral blood. Receptors originate from a man in his 70s with active or convalescent COVID-19. CDR3s include the opening cysteine and the closing phenylalanine or tryptophan. Fields, in order: D gene, V gene, clone size, J gene, CDR3 DNA, CDR3 protein. D genes are given only for firm matches. Rows give clone size only sometimes, using once, few, many, or a class for an expanded clone.

NA	TRBV21-1	NA	TRBJ2-1	TGTGCCAGCAGAGAGGGACTAGCGGGCCCCCCCTACAATGAGCAGTTCTTC	CASREGLAGPPYNEQFF
NA	TRBV27	NA	TRBJ1-2	TGTGCCAGCAGTTTCTCGCCAGGGTGGGACTATGGCTACACCTTC	CASSFSPGWDYGYTF
TRBD1	TRBV6-5	NA	TRBJ1-2	TGTGCCAGCAGTTACCTACAGAACAGGGGCGGCTACACCTTC	CASSYLQNRGGYTF
NA	TRBV7-6	once	TRBJ1-5	TGTGCCAGCAGCCCCGTGGGAGGGGGCAATCAGCCCCAGCATTTT	CASSPVGGGNQPQHF
NA	TRBV19	NA	TRBJ2-5	TGTGCCAGCAGACAAAGCGGGGAGACCCAGTACTTC	CASRQSGETQYF
NA	TRBV6-2/TRBV6-3	NA	TRBJ2-1	TGTGCCAGCAGTTACTCCCCTCGGGGGAGAATCAACAATGAGCAGTTCTTC	CASSYSPRGRINNEQFF
TRBD1	TRBV27	NA	TRBJ1-5	TGTGCCAGCAGTTTTGAGGGGGCGGGTCAGCCCCAGCATTTT	CASSFEGAGQPQHF
NA	TRBV25-1	NA	TRBJ1-2	TGTGCCAGCAGTGCCAGAAACCAACAGGGTGGCTATGGCTACACCTTC	CASSARNQQGGYGYTF
TRBD1	TRBV2	NA	TRBJ1-1	TGTGCCAGCAGATTTCAGGGGGGTACTGAAGCTTTCTTT	CASRFQGGTEAFF
NA	TRBV7-2	once	TRBJ2-7	TGTGCCAGCAGCCCCAAGGGAGGGGGGACGCTAACCTACGAGCAGTACTTC	CASSPKGGGTLTYEQYF
NA	TRBV5-4	NA	TRBJ2-1	TGTGCCAGCAGCGAAGGGGGCTCCTACAATGAGCAGTTCTTC	CASSEGGSYNEQFF
TRBD2	TRBV5-1	NA	TRBJ2-2	TGCGCCAGCAGCACCGGACTAGCGGCCCCCCGGGAGCTGTTTTTT	CASSTGLAAPRELFF
NA	TRBV7-9	NA	TRBJ2-1	TGTGCCAGCAGCCCCCGGGACAATCCCTACAATGAGCAGTTCTTC	CASSPRDNPYNEQFF
NA	TRBV12-3/TRBV12-4	few	TRBJ2-1	TGTGCCAGCAGTTTAGTAGCTAATGAGCAGTTCTTC	CASSLVANEQFF
NA	TRBV19	NA	TRBJ1-5	TGTGCCAGTAGCACTTCGGGAGGCACCCCCAATCAGCCCCAGCATTTT	CASSTSGGTPNQPQHF
NA	TRBV30	NA	TRBJ1-5	TGTGCCTGGAGTGTTTGGAGGGATCAGCCCCAGCATTTT	CAWSVWRDQPQHF
TRBD1	TRBV27	NA	TRBJ1-2	TGTGCCAGCGCACTACAGGGGAACTATGGCTACACCTTC	CASALQGNYGYTF
NA	TRBV18	NA	TRBJ2-3	TGTGCCAGCTCCCCCCCTAGCACAGATACGCAGTATTTT	CASSPPSTDTQYF
NA	TRBV12-3/TRBV12-4	NA	TRBJ1-1	TGTGCCAGCACTAGGATCCAGAACACTGAAGCTTTCTTT	CASTRIQNTEAFF
NA	TRBV7-3	NA	TRBJ2-7	TGTGCCAGCAGCTTAACAGGTGGCGGGGCCTACGAGCAGTACTTC	CASSLTGGGAYEQYF
TRBD1	TRBV6-5	NA	TRBJ1-1	TGTGCCAGCAGTCGGACAGGGCCGGCCGCTGAAGCTTTCTTT	CASSRTGPAAEAFF
NA	TRBV5-4	NA	TRBJ2-7	TGTGCCAGCAGCCAACAGGGTTACGAGCAGTACTTC	CASSQQGYEQYF
TRBD2	TRBV9	NA	TRBJ2-2	TGTGCCAGCAGCGTAGGTCGGAGCGGGGTTACCGGGGAGCTGTTTTTT	CASSVGRSGVTGELFF
TRBD2	TRBV6-5	NA	TRBJ2-5	TGTGCCAGCAGTAAGGTGACTAGCGGGGAGACCCAGTACTTC	CASSKVTSGETQYF
TRBD1	TRBV3-1/TRBV3-2	NA	TRBJ1-3	TGTGCCAGCAGCAAGACAGGGGGTCTCTCTGGAAACACCATATATTTT	CASSKTGGLSGNTIYF
NA	TRBV5-4	NA	TRBJ1-2	TGTGCCAGCAGCTTAGAGACTAACTATGGCTACACCTTC	CASSLETNYGYTF
NA	TRBV2	NA	TRBJ1-2	TGTGCCAGCAGGGGCCTGACAGCAACCAACTATGGCTACACCTTC	CASRGLTATNYGYTF
NA	TRBV4-1	NA	TRBJ2-3	TGCGCCAGCAGGGAGACTATTTCGGGCACAGATACGCAGTATTTT	CASRETISGTDTQYF
NA	TRBV7-8	NA	TRBJ1-6	TGTGCCAGCAGCCCGACGGGGGTACCCCTCCACTTT	CASSPTGVPLHF
TRBD2	TRBV7-9	NA	TRBJ2-3	TGTGCCAACGGACTAGCGGGATCTGGAGATACGCAGTATTTT	CANGLAGSGDTQYF
TRBD1	TRBV6-2/TRBV6-3	NA	TRBJ1-1	TGTGCCAGCAGTTACCTTACAGGGGGCGGTCCCACTGAAGCTTTCTTT	CASSYLTGGGPTEAFF
TRBD1	TRBV2	NA	TRBJ2-5	TGTGCCAGTCGTTGGACAGGGGTGAGCGAGACCCAGTACTTC	CASRWTGVSETQYF
NA	TRBV29-1	NA	TRBJ2-3	TGCAGCGTTGAGAGGGGGAGCACAGATACGCAGTATTTT	CSVERGSTDTQYF
NA	TRBV19	few	TRBJ1-1	TGTGCCAGTAGCGACAGGAACACTGAAGCTTTCTTT	CASSDRNTEAFF
NA	TRBV19	once	TRBJ2-3	TGTGCCAGTAGTACCACCGGGGTCCGCGGCACAGATACGCAGTATTTT	CASSTTGVRGTDTQYF
NA	TRBV21-1	NA	TRBJ2-4	TGTGCCAGCAGCAAAGCTCGACCTGGAAGGGGCCTAGCCAAAAACATTCAGTACTTC	CASSKARPGRGLAKNIQYF
NA	TRBV19	NA	TRBJ2-3	TGTGCCAGTAGTATAGGGGGGGCAGATACGCAGTATTTT	CASSIGGADTQYF
NA	TRBV7-8	NA	TRBJ1-2	TGTGCCAGCAGCTTATCGCTAGAGGGCTTCTATGGCTACACCTTC	CASSLSLEGFYGYTF
TRBD2	TRBV29-1	NA	TRBJ2-2	TGCAGCGCCAGGGCTAGCGGGAGCTACACCGGGGAGCTGTTTTTT	CSARASGSYTGELFF
TRBD1	TRBV19	NA	TRBJ1-2	TGTGCCAGTACTCCCGGACAGGTAGCCTATGGCTACACCTTC	CASTPGQVAYGYTF
TRBD2	TRBV5-4	NA	TRBJ2-2	TGTGCCAGCAGCCTGGGAGCTAGCGGGGGGAACACCGGGGAGCTGTTTTTT	CASSLGASGGNTGELFF
NA	TRBV19	once	TRBJ1-1	TGTGCCAGTCTCTCCCAGGGCGGGGCGGACACTGAAGCTTTCTTT	CASLSQGGADTEAFF
TRBD1	TRBV5-4	NA	TRBJ2-7	TGTGCCAGCAGCATACTGGACAGGAGCTCCTACGAGCAGTACTTC	CASSILDRSSYEQYF
NA	TRBV2	NA	TRBJ2-4	TGTGCCAGCACCTCTCTATCGGGGGGCAGAAACATTCAGTACTTC	CASTSLSGGRNIQYF
NA	TRBV19	few	TRBJ2-7	TGTGCCAGTAGTTATGGGGCTGGGGCCTACGAGCAGTACTTC	CASSYGAGAYEQYF
NA	TRBV7-2	NA	TRBJ1-2	TGTGCCAGCACACTCACAGCTAACTATGGCTACACCTTC	CASTLTANYGYTF
TRBD1	TRBV29-1	NA	TRBJ2-3	TGCAGCGTTGAAGATGACTGGGACAGGGTCTATAATACGCAGTATTTT	CSVEDDWDRVYNTQYF
NA	TRBV30	NA	TRBJ1-2	TGTGCCTGGATTAAGGGGGACGGGGATTGGGGCTACACCTTC	CAWIKGDGDWGYTF
TRBD1	TRBV9	NA	TRBJ1-2	TGTGCCAGCAGCGGTCAGGACAGGGCCTATGGCTACACCTTC	CASSGQDRAYGYTF
NA	TRBV7-6	NA	TRBJ2-5	TGTGCCAGCAGCTTGTCCCCTAGCTTGGGGGAGACCCAGTACTTC	CASSLSPSLGETQYF
NA	TRBV12-1	NA	TRBJ2-3	TGTGCCAGCAGCTTTGGTCCGGGGGGCATCGGAGATACGCAGTATTTT	CASSFGPGGIGDTQYF
TRBD1	TRBV19	NA	TRBJ1-2	TGTGCCAGTAGTAACAGGGGTCCCAGCTATGGCTACACCTTC	CASSNRGPSYGYTF
NA	TRBV18	NA	TRBJ2-1	TGTGCCAGCTCACCACCCGCCAGGGGATACAATGAGCAGTTCTTC	CASSPPARGYNEQFF
NA	TRBV9	once	TRBJ2-3	TGTGCCAGCACCCCTAGCTGGGCAGGAGATACGCAGTATTTT	CASTPSWAGDTQYF
NA	TRBV12-3/TRBV12-4	NA	TRBJ1-4	TGTGCCAGCAATCTGGGGGGGGGTGAAAAACTGTTTTTT	CASNLGGGEKLFF
NA	TRBV6-5	NA	TRBJ1-1	TGTGCCAGCACCAAGCCGGGGAACACTGAAGCTTTCTTT	CASTKPGNTEAFF
NA	TRBV12-3/TRBV12-4	NA	TRBJ1-2	TGTGCCACCGCCAGGACAAGCAACTATGGCTACACCTTC	CATARTSNYGYTF
NA	TRBV6-1	NA	TRBJ1-4	TGTGCCAGCAGTGAAGTTGGGGCCACTAATGAAAAACTGTTTTTT	CASSEVGATNEKLFF
TRBD1	TRBV3-1/TRBV3-2	NA	TRBJ2-3	TGTGCCAGCAGCCAAGACGGGACAGGGTTGATAGATACGCAGTATTTT	CASSQDGTGLIDTQYF
NA	TRBV2	NA	TRBJ1-3	TGTGCCAGCAGTGGTCGCACGTTGAGATATAACACCATATATTTT	CASSGRTLRYNTIYF